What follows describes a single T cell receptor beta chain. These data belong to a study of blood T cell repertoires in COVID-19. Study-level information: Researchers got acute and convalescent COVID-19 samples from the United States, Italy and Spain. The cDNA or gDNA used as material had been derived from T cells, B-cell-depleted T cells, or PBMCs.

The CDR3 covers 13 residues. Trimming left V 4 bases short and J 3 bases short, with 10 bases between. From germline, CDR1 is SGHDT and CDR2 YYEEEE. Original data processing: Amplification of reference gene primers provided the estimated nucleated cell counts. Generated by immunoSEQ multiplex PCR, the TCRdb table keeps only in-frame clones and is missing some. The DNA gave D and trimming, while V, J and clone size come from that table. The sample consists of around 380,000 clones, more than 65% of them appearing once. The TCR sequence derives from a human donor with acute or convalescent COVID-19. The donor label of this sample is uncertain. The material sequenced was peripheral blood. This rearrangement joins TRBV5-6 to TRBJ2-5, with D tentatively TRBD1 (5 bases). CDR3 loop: CASSRLREETQYF. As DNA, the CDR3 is TGTGCCAGCAGCAGGCTCAGGGAAGAGACCCAGTACTTC. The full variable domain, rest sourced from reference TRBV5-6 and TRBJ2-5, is DAGVTQSPTHLIKTRGQQVTLRCSPKSGHDTVSWYQQALGQGPQFIFQYYEEEERQRGNFPDRFSGHQFPNYSSELNVNALLLGDSALYLCASSRLREETQYFGPGTRLLVL.